This TCR beta chain was retrieved from a study of CD8 T cells in Susac syndrome. Findings and limits, study-wide: Acknowledgment was made by the study that its TCR sequencing and HLA analysis involved a relatively small number of individuals.

V trimming: 3 bases; J trimming: 2 bases; junction bases outside the gene matches: 15. This CDR3 has 20 amino acids. Germline values: CDR1 KGHDR, CDR2 SFDVKD. A note on this clonotype: Its specificity is not known.

Random hexamers were used to reverse transcribe the RNA input (about 0.5 to 1 ug). The method of amplification for TCR beta CDR3 was immunoSEQ multiplex PCR, covering 54 Vbeta and 13 Jbeta. TCRdb called the immunoSEQ multiplex PCR reads again in MiXCR, with one record for every CDR3 protein. Among fewer than 200,000 distinct CDR3 sequences listed, approximately 93% were seen once. Sequencing targeted TCR beta in blood CD8+ and CD4+ T cells. Healthy donors matched for age and sex were used as controls. The receptor's source is a human donor in good health. V usage is TRBV24-1 and J usage is TRBJ2-6; the match to TRBD1 covers 7 bases. Material: CD4+ T cells from PBMCs. The CDR3 region is CATSDAGGPVPLPGANVLTF. CDR3 DNA: TGTGCCACCAGTGATGCAGGGGGTCCTGTGCCCCTCCCTGGGGCCAACGTCCTGACTTTC.